The 21 T cell receptor beta chains below come from one sample, sequenced in a study of blood T cell repertoires in COVID-19. Clones were sequenced by immunoSEQ multiplex PCR, and TCRdb holds only the in-frame ones, with some missing. The sample shows about 230,000 clones, about nine tenths of them seen only once. Input material: PBMCs or T cells enriched from blood (not recorded which). These receptor sequences come from a woman aged 30 to 39 with acute COVID-19.

The V gene is TRBV7-2, the J gene TRBJ1-2; D might be TRBD1 (6 bases). Trimming pared 5 bases from V and 3 bases from J, leaving 16 bases between. From germline, CDR1 is SGHTA and CDR2 FQGNSA. This CDR3 is built from 15 residues. In DNA form, the CDR3 reads TGTGCCAGCAGCCCTCGCGGACAGAACTACTATGGCTACACCTTC. Protein sequence: CASSPRGQNYYGYTF.

V gene TRBV4-1 combines with J gene TRBJ1-6, with a weak D call TRBD1 (6 bases). There are 15 residues in the CDR3. V lost 3 bases and J 10 bases, leaving 16 bases between the germline ends. Germline-derived CDR1 and CDR2 are MGHRA and YSYEKL. The DNA for the CDR3 is TGCGCCAGCAGCCAGGTCACAGGGCCAGTATCACCCCTCCACTTT. It translates to CASSQVTGPVSPLHF.

The V gene is TRBV7-9, the J gene TRBJ2-7; TRBD1 is a possible D gene (6 bases). V lost 6 bases and J 0 bases, leaving 18 bases between the germline ends. CDR3 length: 16 residues. Germline values: CDR1 SEHNR, CDR2 FQNEAQ (reference sequence). The CDR3 spells CASRFSPGQDSYEQYF. CDR3 nucleotides: TGTGCCAGCAGATTCTCCCCGGGACAAGACTCCTACGAGCAGTACTTC.

CDR3 in amino acids: CASLPGTGGEGVTEAFF. CDR3 DNA sequence: TGCGCCAGTCTTCCCGGGACAGGGGGCGAAGGGGTCACTGAAGCTTTCTTT. V is TRBV5-1 and J is TRBJ1-1; 12 nucleotides match TRBD1. The CDR3 runs to 17 residues. The germline gives CDR1 SGHRS, CDR2 YFSETQ. Unmatched junction bases numbered 15, after V lost 8 bases and J lost 4 bases.

V and J are TRBV6-2 or TRBV6-3 and TRBJ2-7; tentatively, D is TRBD2 (6 bases). V was cut by 5 bases and J by 12 bases, with 20 bases left in between. The CDR3 has 13 residues. Germline V gene lookup returns CDR1 MNHEY and CDR2 SVGEGT. The CDR3: CASSTTSGGKPYF. Written as DNA, the CDR3 is TGTGCCAGCAGTACCACCTCCGGGGGAAAGCCGTACTTC.

The rearrangement links TRBV7-9 to TRBJ1-4; 7 bases map to TRBD1. V lost 4 bases and J lost 7; bases outside the gene matches: 9. CDR1 is SEHNR, CDR2 FQNEAQ, per germline (reference sequence). The CDR3 totals 15 residues. The CDR3 DNA is TGTGCCAGCAGCTCCTTTGGACAGGAGGGTGAAAAACTGTTTTTT. It codes for CASSSFGQEGEKLFF.

This chain joins TRBV19 and TRBJ1-1; 7 positions agree with TRBD1. Per germline, CDR1 LNHDA and CDR2 SQIVND (reference sequence). With 2 bases clipped from V and 3 bases from J, the junction kept 6 bases outside the gene matches. The CDR3 extends over 15 amino acids. The CDR3 sequence: CASSIQPGGDTEAFF. The CDR3 region has the DNA TGTGCCAGTAGTATACAACCAGGGGGTGACACTGAAGCTTTCTTT. Full variable domain (rest looked up from reference TRBV19 and TRBJ1-1): DGGITQSPKYLFRKEGQNVTLSCEQNLNHDAMYWYRQDPGQGLRLIYYSQIVNDFQKGDIAEGYSVSREKKESFPLTVTSAQKNPTAFYLCASSIQPGGDTEAFFGQGTRLTVV.

This clone was seen once. Additional DNA sequences in this sample encode the identical CDR3. The V call is TRBV11-2, the J call TRBJ2-5, with 9 nucleotides matching TRBD1. The CDR3 has 13 residues. Losses at the gene ends were 5 bases for V and 5 bases for J; bases not matched to a gene: 3. Germline V CDR1 and CDR2: SGHAT, FQNNGV. In nucleotides, the CDR3 is TGTGCCAGCAGCCGGGACAGGGTGGAGACCCAGTACTTC. It codes for CASSRDRVETQYF. Based on the CDR3 plus reference TRBV11-2 and TRBJ2-5, the full variable domain is EAGVAQSPRYKIIEKRQSVAFWCNPISGHATLYWYQQILGQGPKLLIQFQNNGVVDDSQLPKDRFSAERLKGVDSTLKIQPAKLEDSAVYLCASSRDRVETQYFGPGTRLLVL.

This chain joins TRBV30 and TRBJ1-6; 9 bases align to TRBD1. V dropped 1 base and J dropped 8; count of bases not matched to a gene: 12. Germline CDR1 GTSNPN, CDR2 SVGIG (reference sequence). The CDR3 spans 17 residues. As DNA, the CDR3 is TGTGCCTGGAGTGCCCAGACCTGGACAGGGGAGGATTCACCCCTCCACTTT. Its translation is CAWSAQTWTGEDSPLHF.

The chain couples TRBV5-1 to TRBJ2-7; 9 positions match TRBD1. The CDR3 is made up of 15 amino acids. CDR1 and CDR2 from the germline V gene are SGHRS and YFSETQ. The V segment lost 4 bases and the J segment 4 bases; nucleotides outside the gene matches: 9. The CDR3 reads CASSRGQGLLYEQYF. The CDR3, as DNA: TGCGCCAGCAGCCGCGGACAGGGGCTTCTTTACGAGCAGTACTTC.

The rearrangement links TRBV11-2 to TRBJ1-2, with 11 positions matching TRBD1. Unmatched junction bases numbered 4, after V lost 1 base and J lost 6 bases. Germline V gene data show CDR1 as SGHAT and CDR2 as FQNNGV. The CDR3 length is 15 residues. Here the CDR3 DNA reads TGTGCCAGCAGCTTAGTCGGACAGGGGGCTGATGGCTACACCTTC. Its translation is CASSLVGQGADGYTF.

The V call is TRBV4-3, the J call TRBJ2-1, with TRBD2 matching 11 bases. The CDR3 consists of 16 residues. V lost 4 bases and J lost 0; bases outside the gene matches: 2. CDR1 and CDR2 from the germline V gene are LGHNA and YSLEER. CDR3: CASSPTSGVSYNEQFF. CDR3 in DNA: TGCGCCAGCAGCCCGACTAGCGGGGTCTCCTACAATGAGCAGTTCTTC.

The chain carries TRBV7-2 and TRBJ1-5; possibly TRBD1 for D (5 bases). V was pared by 7 bases and J by 2 bases, with 12 bases between. The CDR3 length is 14 residues. Germline CDR1 SGHTA, CDR2 FQGNSA. CDR3 DNA: TGTGCCAGCATTCTAGGGGAAGGCAATCAGCCCCAGCATTTT. Its translation is CASILGEGNQPQHF.

This chain joins TRBV10-3 and TRBJ2-2, with 7 bases that match TRBD1. CDR1 is ENHRY and CDR2 is SYGVKD in the germline V gene. CDR3 length: 16 residues. Germline trimming cut 4 bases from V and 6 bases from J; bases unmatched to any gene: 11. CDR3 nucleotides: TGTGCCATCAGTGGATCGACAGGGACGAGGGCCGGGGAGCTGTTTTTT. It is translated as CAISGSTGTRAGELFF.

This rearrangement joins TRBV13 to TRBJ1-6, with a possible D match to TRBD1 (5 bases). The germline V gene has CDR1 PRHDT and CDR2 FYEKMQ (reference sequence). The V end lost 1 base, the J end lost 6 bases, and 10 bases lay between the germline ends. This CDR3 is built from 15 residues. This CDR3 reads CASSLVQGANSPLHF. CDR3 DNA sequence: TGTGCCAGCAGCTTAGTCCAGGGTGCTAATTCACCCCTCCACTTT.

J is TRBJ1-2 and V is TRBV6-9; possible D gene TRBD1, 5 bases. V shed 4 bases and J shed 8 bases, with 17 bases lying between them. Germline CDR1 is MNHGY and CDR2 is SVAAGI. The CDR3 is 14 residues long. The DNA for the CDR3 is TGTGCCAGCAGTTTCTCTGCCAGGGCAGGGGGCTACACCTTC. Translation gives CASSFSARAGGYTF.

This sequence joins TRBV18 and TRBJ2-7; TRBD1 might be the D (5 bases). The CDR3 totals 14 residues. Trimming removed 2 bases from V and 5 bases from J, with 13 bases in between. Germline lookup yields CDR1 KGHSH and CDR2 LQKENI. The CDR3 spells CASSPKGMTDEQYF. The CDR3 DNA reads TGTGCCAGCTCACCAAAGGGGATGACGGACGAGCAGTACTTC.

This clone was counted a few times. V usage is TRBV25-1 and J usage is TRBJ1-1; a possible D gene is TRBD1 (5 bases). V lost 4 bases and J 2 bases, leaving 8 bases between the germline ends. Germline lookup yields CDR1 MGHDK and CDR2 SYGVNS. This CDR3 comprises 13 residues. CDR3 amino acids: CASSADINTEAFF. CDR3 sequence (DNA): TGTGCCAGCAGTGCGGACATTAACACTGAAGCTTTCTTT.

J is TRBJ1-2 and V is TRBV4-1, with 9 bases fitting TRBD1. This CDR3 comprises 15 residues. Germline-derived CDR1 and CDR2 are MGHRA and YSYEKL. J gave up 4 bases and V 1 base, and 4 bases lay outside the gene matches. The CDR3 loop is CASSQVGTGLYGYTF. DNA of the CDR3: TGCGCCAGCAGCCAAGTGGGGACAGGGCTCTATGGCTACACCTTC.

The table lists this clone with a few counts. This chain links TRBV6-6 with TRBJ1-2; 9 bases align to TRBD1. Germline V gene data show CDR1 as MNHNY and CDR2 as SVGAGI (reference sequence). Trimming cost V 7 bases and J 8 bases; bases outside gene matches: 29. This CDR3 spans 20 amino acids. The CDR3 DNA follows: TGTGCCAGCACCCACTCCGAGGGACAGGGTCTATCTCTAAGCCCCGGCGGCTACACCTTC. Translation: CASTHSEGQGLSLSPGGYTF.

This clone was observed once. The gene calls are TRBV25-1 and TRBJ2-2, with D perhaps TRBD1 (6 bases). Trimming cost V 5 bases and J 6 bases, with 19 bases left between them. From germline, CDR1 is MGHDK and CDR2 SYGVNS. The CDR3 sequence is 16 residues long. In DNA form, the CDR3 reads TGTGCCAGCAGTCACCCAGGAGCAGGGGCCCCCGGGGAGCTGTTTTTT. Protein sequence: CASSHPGAGAPGELFF.